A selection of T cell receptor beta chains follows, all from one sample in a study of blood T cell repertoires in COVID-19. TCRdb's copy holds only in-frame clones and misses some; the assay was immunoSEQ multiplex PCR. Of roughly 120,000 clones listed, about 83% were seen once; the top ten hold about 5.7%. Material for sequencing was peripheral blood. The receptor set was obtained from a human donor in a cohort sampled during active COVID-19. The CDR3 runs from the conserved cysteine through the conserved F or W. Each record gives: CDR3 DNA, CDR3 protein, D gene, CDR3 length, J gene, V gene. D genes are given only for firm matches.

TGTGCAAGTCGCTTAGCGAGGATAGCGAACGAGCAGTACTTC | CASRLARIANEQYF | - | 14 | TRBJ2-7 | TRBV12-2
TGTGCCAGCTCACCGACGGGACTAGCGGGAGAAATAAGCGAGCAGTACTTC | CASSPTGLAGEISEQYF | TRBD2 | 17 | TRBJ2-7 | TRBV18
TGTGCCTGGATTAGTGGGACATGGACTGAAGCTTTCTTT | CAWISGTWTEAFF | - | 13 | TRBJ1-1 | TRBV30
TGTGCCACCAGCAGAGCGAGCCTAGCGGGAAAAGAGACCCAGTACTTC | CATSRASLAGKETQYF | TRBD2 | 16 | TRBJ2-5 | TRBV15
TGTGCCAGCAAGAAGGGACTAGCGGGAGGGCCTAGTTACAATGAGCAGTTCTTC | CASKKGLAGGPSYNEQFF | TRBD2 | 18 | TRBJ2-1 | TRBV2
TGCGCCAGCAGCCAGGCAGCGGGAGGAACCGGGGAGCTGTTTTTT | CASSQAAGGTGELFF | TRBD2 | 15 | TRBJ2-2 | TRBV4-3
TGTGCCAGCATACCAGATTCGAACTATGGCTACACCTTC | CASIPDSNYGYTF | - | 13 | TRBJ1-2 | TRBV6-5
TGCAGCGTCGAGCCCGAACGATTCTACGAGCAGTACTTC | CSVEPERFYEQYF | - | 13 | TRBJ2-7 | TRBV29-1
TGTGCCAGCAGAACTAGCGGGGTCGAGACCCAGTACTTC | CASRTSGVETQYF | TRBD2 | 13 | TRBJ2-5 | TRBV2
TGTGCCAGCAGTTTGACAGAAGATACCCAGTACTTC | CASSLTEDTQYF | - | 12 | TRBJ2-5 | TRBV28
TGCGCCAGCAGCCCGGGGACAGAAGGGATCGGGGAGCTGTTTTTT | CASSPGTEGIGELFF | TRBD1 | 15 | TRBJ2-2 | TRBV5-1
TGTGCCAGCAGTTACGGCCTAGTCCGGGGCTACGAGCAGTACTTC | CASSYGLVRGYEQYF | - | 15 | TRBJ2-7 | TRBV6-2/TRBV6-3
TGTGCCAGCAGCTCCTTTAAGGGGGAGAGCTCCTACAATGAGCAGTTCTTC | CASSSFKGESSYNEQFF | - | 17 | TRBJ2-1 | TRBV7-6
TGTGCCAGCAGTGAAGGTGGGACAGATGAAGCTTTCTTT | CASSEGGTDEAFF | TRBD1 | 13 | TRBJ1-1 | TRBV6-1
TGTGCCAGCAGTTACTCAGGGGGCCGCACCGGGGAGCTGTTTTTT | CASSYSGGRTGELFF | TRBD1 | 15 | TRBJ2-2 | TRBV6-6